This T cell receptor beta chain is from a study of blood T cell repertoires in COVID-19. Germline trimming cut 3 bases from V and 7 bases from J; bases unmatched to any gene: 5. The CDR3 extends over 15 amino acids. Looked up from germline, CDR1 is SGDLS and CDR2 is YYNGEE. TCRdb keeps only in-frame clones here, not all; method: immunoSEQ multiplex PCR. The data show hundreds of thousands of clones, approximately 90% seen once. This sequence originates from a woman between 45 and 60 years old with active or convalescent COVID-19. The chain joins TRBV9 to TRBJ2-1; 12 bases fit TRBD2. The sample consisted of peripheral blood. CDR3 protein: CASSAGTSGSNEQFF. The CDR3 DNA sequence: TGTGCCAGCAGCGCGGGGACTAGCGGGTCGAATGAGCAGTTCTTC.